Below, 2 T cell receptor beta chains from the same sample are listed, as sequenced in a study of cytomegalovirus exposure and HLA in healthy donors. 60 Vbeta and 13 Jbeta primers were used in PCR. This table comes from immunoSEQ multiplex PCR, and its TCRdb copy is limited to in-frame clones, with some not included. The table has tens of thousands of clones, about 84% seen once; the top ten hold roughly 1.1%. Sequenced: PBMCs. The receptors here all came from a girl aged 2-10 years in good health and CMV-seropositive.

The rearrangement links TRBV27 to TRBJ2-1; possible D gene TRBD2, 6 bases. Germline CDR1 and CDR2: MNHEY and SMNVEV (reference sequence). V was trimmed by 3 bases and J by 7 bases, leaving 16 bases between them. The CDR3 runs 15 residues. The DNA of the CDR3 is TGTGCCAGCAGTTTTTCCCCCGGGAGCCGTAATGAGCAGTTCTTC. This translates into CASSFSPGSRNEQFF.

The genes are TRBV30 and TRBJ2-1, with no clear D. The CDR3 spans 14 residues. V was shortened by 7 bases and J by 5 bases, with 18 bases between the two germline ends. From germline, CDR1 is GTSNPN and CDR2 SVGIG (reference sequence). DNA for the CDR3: TGTGCCTCGCCCCTAGGTCGGAATAACAATGAGCAGTTCTTC. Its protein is CASPLGRNNNEQFF.